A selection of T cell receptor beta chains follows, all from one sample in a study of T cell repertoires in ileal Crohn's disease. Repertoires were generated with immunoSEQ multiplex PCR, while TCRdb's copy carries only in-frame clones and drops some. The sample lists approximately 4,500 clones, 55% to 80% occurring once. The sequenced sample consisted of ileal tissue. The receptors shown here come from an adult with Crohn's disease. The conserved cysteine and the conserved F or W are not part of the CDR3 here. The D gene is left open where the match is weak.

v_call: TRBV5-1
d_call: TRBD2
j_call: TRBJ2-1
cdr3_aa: ASSSGTSGGTIEQF

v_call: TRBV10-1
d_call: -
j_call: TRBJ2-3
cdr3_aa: ASSESRIGSDTQY

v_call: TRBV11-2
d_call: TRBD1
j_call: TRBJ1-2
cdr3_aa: ASSLDRGQGYT

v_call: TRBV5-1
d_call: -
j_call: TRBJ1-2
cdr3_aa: ASSLADGSGGYT

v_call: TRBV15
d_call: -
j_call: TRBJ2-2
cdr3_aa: APSRGRDSGELF

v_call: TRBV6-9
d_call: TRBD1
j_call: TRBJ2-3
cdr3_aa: AISGRQGENQLTDTQY

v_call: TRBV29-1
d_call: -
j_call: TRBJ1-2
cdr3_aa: SVEGLGPATGSHYGYT

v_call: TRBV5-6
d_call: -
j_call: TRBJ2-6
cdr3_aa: ASSLGASSGANVLT

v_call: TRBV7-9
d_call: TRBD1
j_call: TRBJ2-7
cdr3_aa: ASRSGTGGYEQY

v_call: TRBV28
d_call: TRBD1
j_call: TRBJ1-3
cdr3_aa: ASSSIRDRGLAGNTIY